Here is one T cell receptor (beta chain) with its context. What it binds is unknown. These data are taken from a study of blood T cells in healthy people across ages. Germline V lookup: CDR1 SGHRS, CDR2 YFSETQ. The CDR3 sequence is 16 residues long. V lost 2 bases and J lost 0, with 15 bases in between. Study conclusions and caveats: Estimates of total diversity, which came from one million sequenced T cells, were considered to be underestimates.

The use of a sample-barcoded 5' primer and a J-beta primer mix characterized a second PCR of about 6 to 11 cycles. TCRdb itself ran the 5' RACE reads through MiXCR, one entry per CDR3 protein. The sample includes 1.5 million to 2 million distinct CDR3 sequences, around 36% of them seen just once. V usage is TRBV5-1 and J usage is TRBJ2-7; possible D gene TRBD2, 5 bases. Sequenced: blood. This clonotype was obtained from a young woman in good health. CDR3 region: CASSLGPGSGSYEQYF. The CDR3 nucleotides read TGCGCCAGCAGCTTAGGTCCGGGGTCGGGCTCCTACGAGCAGTACTTC.